This T cell receptor (beta chain) was captured by sequencing in a study of T cell responses to AZD1222 COVID-19 vaccine. Study at large: Recipients boosted at about 4 weeks or about 12 weeks are pooled.

This clone was recorded only once. Sequencing was performed with immunoSEQ multiplex PCR; in TCRdb, only in-frame clones are kept and a portion is missing. The sample records over 110,000 clones, about 92% being singletons. Deletions cut 4 bases from V and 7 bases from J, with 15 bases between. Germline V gene data show CDR1 as KGHDR and CDR2 as SFDVKD. The CDR3 extends over 15 amino acids. The sample was peripheral blood, taken on day 0 of AZD1222 vaccination. The chain carries TRBV24-1 and TRBJ2-2; D might be TRBD2 (6 bases). This TCR was recovered from an adult in good health. Here the CDR3 reads CATSDSPGENGELFF. The CDR3 bases are TGTGCCACCAGTGACTCACCGGGGGAGAACGGGGAGCTGTTTTTT.